The T cell receptor beta chain under discussion was sequenced for a study of shared clonotypes between healthy human individuals. TCRdb's copy holds only in-frame clones and misses some; the assay was immunoSEQ multiplex PCR. The data hold fewer than 600,000 clones, with around 79% observed a single time. This clone was picked up a small number of times. V was cut by 5 bases and J by 0 bases, with 11 bases left in between. The CDR3 consists of 15 residues. The germline V gene has CDR1 SNHLY and CDR2 FYNNEI. The source is a woman in her thirties or forties in good health. Some clones in this sample may be carry-over from other donors' samples. This chain links TRBV2 with TRBJ1-5, with D perhaps matching TRBD1 (5 bases). The sample taken for sequencing was PBMCs. Here the CDR3 reads CASSRQSYSNQPQHF. The CDR3 nucleotides read TGTGCCAGCAGTCGACAGAGCTATAGCAATCAGCCCCAGCATTTT.